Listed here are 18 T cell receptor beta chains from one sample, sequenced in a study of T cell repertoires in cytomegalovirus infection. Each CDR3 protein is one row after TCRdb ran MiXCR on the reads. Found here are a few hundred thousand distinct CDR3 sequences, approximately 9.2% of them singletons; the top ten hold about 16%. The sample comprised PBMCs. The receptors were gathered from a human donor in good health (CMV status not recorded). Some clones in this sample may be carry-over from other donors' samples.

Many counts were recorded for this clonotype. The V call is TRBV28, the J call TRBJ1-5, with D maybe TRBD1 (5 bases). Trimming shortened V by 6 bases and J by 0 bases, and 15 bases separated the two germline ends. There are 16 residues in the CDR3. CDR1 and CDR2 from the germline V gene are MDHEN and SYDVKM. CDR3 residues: CASSPKKGLSNQPQHF. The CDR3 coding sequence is TGTGCCAGCAGCCCTAAAAAGGGGCTTAGCAATCAGCCCCAGCATTTT.

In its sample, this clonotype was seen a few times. In DNA form, the CDR3 reads TGCAGCGTCTCAGACATTGGGGGACAGCCCCAGCATTTT. This sequence encodes CSVSDIGGQPQHF. The rearrangement uses TRBV29-1 and TRBJ1-5, with a possible D match to TRBD1 (5 bases). Germline CDR1 is SQVTM and CDR2 is ANQGSEA. This CDR3 spans 13 amino acids. The germline V and J ends were trimmed by 6 bases and 7 bases, with 16 bases remaining between them. Full variable domain (outside the CDR3, taken from reference TRBV29-1 and TRBJ1-5): SAVISQKPSRDICQRGTSLTIQCQVDSQVTMMFWYRQQPGQSLTLIATANQGSEATYESGFVIDKFPISRPNLTFSTLTVSNMSPEDSSIYLCSVSDIGGQPQHFGDGTRLSIL.

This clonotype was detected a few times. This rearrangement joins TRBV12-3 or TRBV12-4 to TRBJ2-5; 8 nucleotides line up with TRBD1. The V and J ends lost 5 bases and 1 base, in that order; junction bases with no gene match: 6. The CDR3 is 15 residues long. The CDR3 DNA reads TGTGCCAGCAGTCCGGGACAGGCCCCCCAAGAGACCCAGTACTTC. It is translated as CASSPGQAPQETQYF.

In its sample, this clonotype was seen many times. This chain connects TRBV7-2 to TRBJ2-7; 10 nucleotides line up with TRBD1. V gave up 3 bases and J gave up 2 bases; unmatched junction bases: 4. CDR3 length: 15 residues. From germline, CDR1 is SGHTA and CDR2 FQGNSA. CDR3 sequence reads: CASSLSGTGAYEQYF. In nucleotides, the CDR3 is TGTGCCAGCAGCTTGTCCGGGACAGGGGCCTACGAGCAGTACTTC. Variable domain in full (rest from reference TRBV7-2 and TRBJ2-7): GAGVSQSPSNKVTEKGKDVELRCDPISGHTALYWYRQSLGQGLEFLIYFQGNSAPDKSGLPSDRFSAERTGGSVSTLTIQRTQQEDSAVYLCASSLSGTGAYEQYFGPGTRLTVT.

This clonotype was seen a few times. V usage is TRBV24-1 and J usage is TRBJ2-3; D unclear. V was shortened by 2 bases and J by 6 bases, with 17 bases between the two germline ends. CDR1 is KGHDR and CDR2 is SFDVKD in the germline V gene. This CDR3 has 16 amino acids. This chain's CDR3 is CATSDSLGRHADTQYF. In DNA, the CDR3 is TGTGCCACCAGTGATTCCCTTGGCCGCCACGCGGATACGCAGTATTTT.

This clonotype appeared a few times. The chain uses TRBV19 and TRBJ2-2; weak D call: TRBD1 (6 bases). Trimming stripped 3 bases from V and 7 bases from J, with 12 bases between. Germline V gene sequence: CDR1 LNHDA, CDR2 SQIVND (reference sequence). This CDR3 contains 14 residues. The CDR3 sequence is CASSITGSDGELFF. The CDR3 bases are TGTGCCAGTAGTATTACAGGGTCGGACGGGGAGCTGTTTTTT.

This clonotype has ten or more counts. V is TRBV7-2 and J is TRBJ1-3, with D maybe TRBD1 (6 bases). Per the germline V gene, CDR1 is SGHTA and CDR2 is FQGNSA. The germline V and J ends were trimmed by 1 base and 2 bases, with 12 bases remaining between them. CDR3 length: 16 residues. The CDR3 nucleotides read TGTGCCAGCAGCTTAGGGAGGGCAGGGGCTGGAAACACCATATATTTT. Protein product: CASSLGRAGAGNTIYF.

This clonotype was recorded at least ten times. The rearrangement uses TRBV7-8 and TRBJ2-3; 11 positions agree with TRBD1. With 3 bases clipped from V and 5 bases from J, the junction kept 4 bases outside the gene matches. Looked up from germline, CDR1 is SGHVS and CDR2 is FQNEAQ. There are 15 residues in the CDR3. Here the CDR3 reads CASSFGQGAVDTQYF. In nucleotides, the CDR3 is TGTGCCAGCAGCTTCGGACAGGGGGCTGTAGATACGCAGTATTTT.

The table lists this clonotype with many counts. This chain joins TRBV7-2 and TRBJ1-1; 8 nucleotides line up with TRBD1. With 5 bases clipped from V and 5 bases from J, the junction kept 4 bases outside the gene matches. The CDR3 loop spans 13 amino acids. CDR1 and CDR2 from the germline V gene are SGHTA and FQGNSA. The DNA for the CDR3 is TGTGCCAGCAGCCGGACAGGGTTAACTGAAGCTTTCTTT. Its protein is CASSRTGLTEAFF.

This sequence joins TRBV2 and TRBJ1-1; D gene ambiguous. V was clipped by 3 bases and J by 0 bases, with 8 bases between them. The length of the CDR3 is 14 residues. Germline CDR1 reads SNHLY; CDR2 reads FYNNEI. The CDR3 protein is CASSDSLMNTEAFF. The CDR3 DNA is TGTGCCAGCAGTGACAGCCTTATGAACACTGAAGCTTTCTTT.

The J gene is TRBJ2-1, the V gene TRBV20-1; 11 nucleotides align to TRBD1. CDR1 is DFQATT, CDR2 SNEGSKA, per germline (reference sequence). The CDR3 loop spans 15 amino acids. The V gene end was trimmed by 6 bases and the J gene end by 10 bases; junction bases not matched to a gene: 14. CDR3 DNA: TGCAGTGCCCCAAGCCCCGGGACAGGGGGATACGAGCAGTTCTTC. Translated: CSAPSPGTGGYEQFF.

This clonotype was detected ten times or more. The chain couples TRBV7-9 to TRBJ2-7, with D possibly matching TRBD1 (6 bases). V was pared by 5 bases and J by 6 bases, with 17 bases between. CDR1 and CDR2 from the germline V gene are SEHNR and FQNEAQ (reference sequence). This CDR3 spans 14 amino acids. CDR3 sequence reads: CASSPRGTSTEQYF. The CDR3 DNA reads TGTGCCAGCAGCCCGAGGGGGACCTCGACCGAGCAGTACTTC.

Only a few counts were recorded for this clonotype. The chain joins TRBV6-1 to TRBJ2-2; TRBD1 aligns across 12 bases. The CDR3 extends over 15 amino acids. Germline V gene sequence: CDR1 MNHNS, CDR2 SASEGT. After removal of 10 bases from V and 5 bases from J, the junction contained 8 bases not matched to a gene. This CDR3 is CATMGGQGATGELFF. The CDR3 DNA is TGTGCCACCATGGGGGGACAGGGGGCTACCGGGGAGCTGTTTTTT.

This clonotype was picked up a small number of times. CDR3 sequence (DNA): TGTGCCAGCTCACCGTCGACAGGGTTGAATGTTTACACTGAAGCTTTCTTT. Translation gives CASSPSTGLNVYTEAFF. The gene calls are TRBV18 and TRBJ1-1; TRBD1 agrees at 7 bases. This CDR3 contains 17 residues. CDR1 is KGHSH, CDR2 LQKENI, per germline. V shed 3 bases and J 3 bases; nucleotides not matched to a gene: 13.

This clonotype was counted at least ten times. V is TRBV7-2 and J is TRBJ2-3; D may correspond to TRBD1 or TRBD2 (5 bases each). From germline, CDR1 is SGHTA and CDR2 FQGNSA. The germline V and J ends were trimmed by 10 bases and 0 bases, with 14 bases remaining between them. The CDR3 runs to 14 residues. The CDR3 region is CATGRGPSTDTQYF. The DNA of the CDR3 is TGTGCCACCGGACGGGGCCCGAGCACAGATACGCAGTATTTT.

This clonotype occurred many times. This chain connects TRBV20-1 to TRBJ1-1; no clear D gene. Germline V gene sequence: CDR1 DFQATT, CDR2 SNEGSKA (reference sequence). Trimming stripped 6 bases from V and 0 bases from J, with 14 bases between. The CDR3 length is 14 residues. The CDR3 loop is CSAQEGPVNTEAFF. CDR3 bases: TGCAGTGCGCAGGAGGGCCCTGTGAACACTGAAGCTTTCTTT.

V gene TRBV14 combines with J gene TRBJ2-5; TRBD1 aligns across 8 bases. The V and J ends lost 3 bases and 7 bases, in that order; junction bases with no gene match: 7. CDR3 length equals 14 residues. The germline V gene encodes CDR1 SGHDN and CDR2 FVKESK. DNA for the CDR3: TGTGCCAGCAGCCAGATGACAGGGGAGCGGACCCAGTACTTC. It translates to CASSQMTGERTQYF.

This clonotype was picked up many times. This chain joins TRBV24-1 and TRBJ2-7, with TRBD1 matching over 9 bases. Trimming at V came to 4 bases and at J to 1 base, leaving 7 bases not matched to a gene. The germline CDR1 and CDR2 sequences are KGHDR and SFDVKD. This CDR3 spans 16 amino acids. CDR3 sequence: CATSEGGQGWSYEQYF. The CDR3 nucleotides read TGTGCCACCAGTGAGGGAGGACAGGGGTGGTCCTACGAGCAGTACTTC.